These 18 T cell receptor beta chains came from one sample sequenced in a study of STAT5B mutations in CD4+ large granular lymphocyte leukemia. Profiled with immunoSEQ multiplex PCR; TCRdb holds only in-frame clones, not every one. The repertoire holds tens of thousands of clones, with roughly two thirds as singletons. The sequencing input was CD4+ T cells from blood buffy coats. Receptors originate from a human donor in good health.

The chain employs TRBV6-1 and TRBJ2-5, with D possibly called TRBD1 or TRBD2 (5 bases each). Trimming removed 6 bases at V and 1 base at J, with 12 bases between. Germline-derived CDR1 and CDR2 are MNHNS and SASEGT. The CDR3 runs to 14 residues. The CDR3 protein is CASRRGSVQETQYF. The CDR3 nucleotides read TGTGCCAGCAGGAGGGGATCGGTCCAAGAGACCCAGTACTTC.

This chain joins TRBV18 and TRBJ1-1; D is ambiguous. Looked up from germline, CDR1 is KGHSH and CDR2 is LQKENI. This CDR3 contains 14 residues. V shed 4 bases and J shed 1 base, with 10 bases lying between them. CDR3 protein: CASSLSGPNTEAFF. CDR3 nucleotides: TGTGCCAGCTCACTAAGTGGGCCGAACACTGAAGCTTTCTTT.

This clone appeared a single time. In nucleotides, the CDR3 is TGTGCCAGCAGTTTCGTGCGATCTATCAACGAGCAGTACTTC. Translation: CASSFVRSINEQYF. The chain has TRBV27 and TRBJ2-7; D is undetermined. The CDR3 consists of 14 residues. V lost 3 bases and J 5 bases, leaving 14 bases between the germline ends. Germline CDR1 reads MNHEY; CDR2 reads SMNVEV (reference sequence).

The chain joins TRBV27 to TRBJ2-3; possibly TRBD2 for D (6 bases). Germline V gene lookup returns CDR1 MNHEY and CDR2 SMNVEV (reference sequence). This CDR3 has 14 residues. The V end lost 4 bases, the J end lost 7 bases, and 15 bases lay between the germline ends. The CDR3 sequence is CASSSTSTGYTQYF. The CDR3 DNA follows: TGTGCCAGCAGTTCCACTAGCACGGGTTATACGCAGTATTTT.

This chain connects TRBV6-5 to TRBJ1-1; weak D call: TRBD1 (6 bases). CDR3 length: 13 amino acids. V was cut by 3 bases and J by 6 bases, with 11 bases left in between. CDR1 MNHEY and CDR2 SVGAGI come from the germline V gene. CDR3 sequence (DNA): TGTGCCAGCAGTTATGGGACACCACCTGAAGCTTTCTTT. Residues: CASSYGTPPEAFF.

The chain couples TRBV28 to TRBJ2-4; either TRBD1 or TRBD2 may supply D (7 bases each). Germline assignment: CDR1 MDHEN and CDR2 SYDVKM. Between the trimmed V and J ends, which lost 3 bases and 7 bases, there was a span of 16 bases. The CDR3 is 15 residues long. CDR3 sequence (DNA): TGTGCCAGCAGTTTGGCAGGGGGGAGGGATAACATTCAGTACTTC. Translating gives CASSLAGGRDNIQYF.

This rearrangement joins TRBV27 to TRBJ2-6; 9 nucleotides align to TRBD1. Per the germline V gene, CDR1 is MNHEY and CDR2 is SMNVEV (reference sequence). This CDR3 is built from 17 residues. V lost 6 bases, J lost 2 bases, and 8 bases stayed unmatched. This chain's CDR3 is CASSPWTGDTGANVLTF. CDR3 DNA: TGTGCCAGCAGCCCCTGGACAGGGGACACTGGGGCCAACGTCCTGACTTTC.

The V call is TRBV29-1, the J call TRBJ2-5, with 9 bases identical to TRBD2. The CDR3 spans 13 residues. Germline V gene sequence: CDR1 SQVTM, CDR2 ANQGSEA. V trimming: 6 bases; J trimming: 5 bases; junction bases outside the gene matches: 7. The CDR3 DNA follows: TGCAGCGTCCAAGTGCGGGGGGGGGAGACCCAGTACTTC. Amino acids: CSVQVRGGETQYF.

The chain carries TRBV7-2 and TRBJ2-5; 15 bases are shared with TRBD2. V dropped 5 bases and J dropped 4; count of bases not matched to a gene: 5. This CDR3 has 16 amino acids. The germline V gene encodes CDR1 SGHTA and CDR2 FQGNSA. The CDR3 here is CASSPSGLAGGETQYF. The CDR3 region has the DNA TGTGCCAGCAGCCCTTCGGGACTAGCGGGAGGAGAGACCCAGTACTTC.

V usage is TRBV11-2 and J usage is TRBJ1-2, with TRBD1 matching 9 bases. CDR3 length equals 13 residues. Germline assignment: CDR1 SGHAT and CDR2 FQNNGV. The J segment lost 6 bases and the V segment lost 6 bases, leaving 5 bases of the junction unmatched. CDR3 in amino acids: CASSPYRGHGYTF. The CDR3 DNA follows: TGTGCCAGCAGTCCTTACAGGGGGCATGGCTACACCTTC.

CDR3 sequence reads: CASSPALGVTEAFF. Written as DNA, the CDR3 is TGTGCCAGCTCACCAGCCCTTGGAGTCACTGAAGCTTTCTTT. This chain links TRBV18 with TRBJ1-1, with D unclear. V shed 2 bases and J shed 4 bases, with 11 bases lying between them. This CDR3 spans 14 amino acids. Per the germline V gene, CDR1 is KGHSH and CDR2 is LQKENI.

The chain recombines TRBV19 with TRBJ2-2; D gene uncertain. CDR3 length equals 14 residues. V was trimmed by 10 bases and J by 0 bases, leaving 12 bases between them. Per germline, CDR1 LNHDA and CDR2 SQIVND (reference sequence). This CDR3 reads CAIQHPANTGELFF. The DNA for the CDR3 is TGTGCCATCCAACACCCCGCGAACACCGGGGAGCTGTTTTTT.

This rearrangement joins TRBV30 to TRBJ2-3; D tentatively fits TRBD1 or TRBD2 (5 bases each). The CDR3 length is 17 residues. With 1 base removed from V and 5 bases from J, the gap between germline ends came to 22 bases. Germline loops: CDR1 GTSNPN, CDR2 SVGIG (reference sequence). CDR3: CAWSGRVGRSVGDTQYF. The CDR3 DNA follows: TGTGCCTGGAGTGGGCGGGTGGGGCGATCTGTGGGAGATACGCAGTATTTT.

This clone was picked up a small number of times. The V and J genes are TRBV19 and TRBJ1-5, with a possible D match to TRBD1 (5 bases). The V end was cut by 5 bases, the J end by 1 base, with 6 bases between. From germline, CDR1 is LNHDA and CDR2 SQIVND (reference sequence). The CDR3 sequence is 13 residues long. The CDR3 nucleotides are TGTGCCAGTAGTCAGGGAAGCAATCAGCCCCAGCATTTT. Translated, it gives CASSQGSNQPQHF.

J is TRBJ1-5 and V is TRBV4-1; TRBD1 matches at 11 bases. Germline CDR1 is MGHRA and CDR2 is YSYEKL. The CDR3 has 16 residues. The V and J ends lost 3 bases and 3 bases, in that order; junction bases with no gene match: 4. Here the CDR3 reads CASSHRDRGDNQPQHF. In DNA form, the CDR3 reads TGCGCCAGCAGCCACAGGGACAGGGGGGACAATCAGCCCCAGCATTTT.

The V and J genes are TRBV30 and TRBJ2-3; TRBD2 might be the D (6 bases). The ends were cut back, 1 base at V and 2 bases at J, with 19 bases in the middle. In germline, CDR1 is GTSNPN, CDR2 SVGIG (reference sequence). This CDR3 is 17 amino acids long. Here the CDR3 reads CAWSDNRDSLSTDTQYF. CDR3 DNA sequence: TGTGCCTGGAGTGACAACCGGGACTCCCTGTCCACAGATACGCAGTATTTT. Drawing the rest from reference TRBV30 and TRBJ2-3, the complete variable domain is SQTIHQWPATLVQPVGSPLSLECTVEGTSNPNLYWYRQAAGRGLQLLFYSVGIGQISSEVPQNLSASRPQDRQFILSSKKLLLSDSGFYLCAWSDNRDSLSTDTQYFGPGTRLTVL.

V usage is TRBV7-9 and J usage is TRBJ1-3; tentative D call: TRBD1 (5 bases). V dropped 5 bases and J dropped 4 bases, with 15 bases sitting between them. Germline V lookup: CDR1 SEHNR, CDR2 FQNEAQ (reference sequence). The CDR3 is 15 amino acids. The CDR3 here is CASSQDPGGGNTIYF. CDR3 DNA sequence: TGTGCCAGCAGCCAGGACCCGGGGGGAGGAAACACCATATATTTT.

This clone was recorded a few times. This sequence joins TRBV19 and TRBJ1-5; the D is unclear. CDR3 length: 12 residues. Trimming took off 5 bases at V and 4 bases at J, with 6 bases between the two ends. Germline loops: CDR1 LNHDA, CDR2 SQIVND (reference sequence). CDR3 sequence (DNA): TGTGCCAGTAGTTCAGGAAATCAGCCCCAGCATTTT. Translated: CASSSGNQPQHF. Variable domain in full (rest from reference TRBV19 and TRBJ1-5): DGGITQSPKYLFRKEGQNVTLSCEQNLNHDAMYWYRQDPGQGLRLIYYSQIVNDFQKGDIAEGYSVSREKKESFPLTVTSAQKNPTAFYLCASSSGNQPQHFGDGTRLSIL.